This paragraph reports one T cell receptor beta chain. The antigen remains unidentified. The CDR3 spans 14 residues. CDR1 SGHAT and CDR2 FQNNGV come from the germline V gene. V lost 5 bases and J lost 4, with 14 bases in between. This record comes from a study of response to subunit inactivated influenza vaccine. General study findings and limits: The authors put forward the suggestion that each seasonal influenza vaccination may bring in only a limited number of new T cells.

A single record per CDR3 protein comes from TCRdb applying MiXCR to the RT-PCR reads. Of hundreds of thousands of distinct CDR3 sequences listed, approximately 13% are singletons. The chain links TRBV11-2 to TRBJ1-2; D is unclear. This receptor was identified in a man aged 50 to 59 who received an inactivated influenza vaccine. The source was PBMCs from blood, collected 14 to 15 days before vaccination. CDR3 DNA sequence: TGTGCCAGCAGCGCCTACGACCCGGGCTATGGCTACACCTTC. Translated: CASSAYDPGYGYTF.